This entry concerns a single T cell receptor beta chain. There are 14 residues in the CDR3. Looked up from germline, CDR1 is LGHNA and CDR2 is YNFKEQ. V lost 0 bases to trimming and J lost 3 bases, with 8 bases between them. Unique molecular identifiers tagged individual cDNA molecules. A single record per CDR3 protein comes from TCRdb applying MiXCR to the 5' RACE reads. This table has some 96,000 distinct CDR3 sequences, about 15% appearing once. The data derive from a study of early T cells in non-severe SARS-CoV-2 infection. Study as a whole: The authors sequenced bulk RNA from unsorted whole blood, leaving chains unpaired.

The sample taken for sequencing was whole blood. This chain connects TRBV4-2 to TRBJ1-1, with D perhaps matching TRBD1 (5 bases). This clonotype was sampled from an adult who was a healthcare worker with PCR-confirmed SARS-CoV-2 infection or an uninfected control (not recorded which). In DNA form, the CDR3 reads TGTGCCAGCAGCCAAGAATCCAGGGACACTGAAGCTTTCTTT. This sequence encodes CASSQESRDTEAFF.